The present T cell receptor beta chain was sequenced within a study of control samples from healthy donors and cancer patients (dated by TCRdb to 2018 to 2021). The library was prepared using the immunoSEQ multiplex PCR assay. TCRdb limited this immuneACCESS table to in-frame rearrangements with V and J called. A share of clones is missing; checked studies link under half to unresolved V genes, and the rest is unexplained. A total of 150,000 to 200,000 clones appear in this sample, almost 90% of them only once. The ten largest clones add up to 1.7% of the sample. Including cysteine and phenylalanine, the CDR3 has 16 amino acids. Only the CDR3 DNA is retained, 48 bases long and in frame from the first base. The V end loses 3 bases and the J end loses 3 bases, and a stretch of 18 bases separates them. The germline V gene provides CDR1 MDHEN and CDR2 SYDVKM. Concerning this clone: Which antigen it targets is not known. Base qualities are not recorded, but no much larger clone differs from it by a single base.

The receptor comes from a man aged 18 to 35 in good health. The rearranged segments are TRBV28 and TRBJ2-7; the D gene identity is not certain. Sequencing was done on a sample of blood. The sequenced DNA is TGTGCCAGCAGTTTCAGGATGGAAAGGGCTTACTACGAGCAGTACTTC. Its translation reads: CASSFRMERAYYEQYF.